This T cell receptor (beta chain) derives from a study of CD8+CD57+ T cells in acquired aplastic anemia. Study-wide findings and caveats: Controls did not differ significantly from patients in CD8+ Simpson's diversity. Found in both controls and patients were twenty-nine CD8+ CDR3 sequences.

Patients chosen for sequencing had CD8+CD57+ cells that had expanded, as shown by flow cytometry. Every patient had severe acquired aplastic anemia. This clonotype was counted at least ten times. Its antigen is unidentified. CDR1 MNHEY and CDR2 SVGAGI come from the germline V gene. V was trimmed by 0 bases and J by 4 bases, leaving 9 bases between them. The CDR3 covers 14 residues. TCR beta VDJ and CDR3 profiling used genomic DNA as template. In TCRdb, the reads were re-called with MiXCR into one record per CDR3 protein. The table shows 150,000 to 180,000 distinct CDR3 sequences, with about 48% occurring only once.

Sequencing was carried out using sorted CD4+, CD8+, or CD8+CD57+ T cells (not recorded which) from PBMCs. This clonotype was obtained from a human donor with aplastic anemia. The gene calls are TRBV6-5 and TRBJ1-1; D not certain. The CDR3 protein is CASSYSGESTEAFF. For the CDR3, the DNA is TGTGCCAGCAGTTACTCCGGGGAATCCACTGAAGCTTTCTTT.